One sample yielded the 2 T cell receptor beta chains listed below, sequenced in a study of blood T cell repertoires in COVID-19. Profiling relied on immunoSEQ multiplex PCR, and the TCRdb table lists in-frame clones only, not all of them. The sample contains roughly 230,000 clones, roughly 80% of which appear only once. Input material: peripheral blood. The receptors stem from a woman aged 80 or over with acute or convalescent COVID-19.

This clone appeared a single time. The chain uses TRBV4-2 and TRBJ2-3, with 8 bases that match TRBD2. Germline V CDR1 and CDR2: LGHNA, YNFKEQ. This CDR3 region has 17 residues. J lost 2 bases, V lost 4 bases, and 11 bases had no gene match. The chain's CDR3 is CASSRLLERGFTDTQYF. The DNA of the CDR3 is TGTGCCAGCAGCCGCCTCCTAGAGCGGGGGTTCACAGATACGCAGTATTTT.

The chain joins TRBV10-3 to TRBJ2-2; maybe TRBD2 (5 bases). CDR3 length: 13 residues. Per the germline V gene, CDR1 is ENHRY and CDR2 is SYGVKD. V lost 8 bases and J 4 bases, leaving 11 bases between the germline ends. CDR3 coding DNA: TGTGCCATCGGTACGGGAATCACCGGGGAGCTGTTTTTT. This codes for CAIGTGITGELFF.